The following is a T cell receptor beta chain sequence with its context. Its target is unknown. Sequencing used immunoSEQ multiplex PCR; TCRdb keeps in-frame clones, though not all of them. Here the sample spans fewer than 35,000 clones, around nine tenths being singletons. This specimen comes from a study of OX40 agonist ivuxolimab in advanced cancers. Study-level results: Low normalized T-cell clonal expansion also characterized some of the nonresponders. The mean number of expanded clones was higher in CD8+ T cells than in CD4+.

CDR1 is LNHNV, CDR2 YYDKDF, per germline (reference sequence). CDR3 length: 16 amino acids. The trim removed 1 base at V and 5 bases at J, leaving 7 bases unmatched. This material consisted of CD4+ or CD8+ T cells sorted from blood, taken in a trial of the OX40 agonist ivuxolimab. This TCR was sampled from an adult with an advanced solid tumor such as melanoma, head and neck, liver or kidney cancer. The V call is TRBV15, the J call TRBJ2-1, with 8 nucleotides matching TRBD1. CDR3 in amino acids: CATSRGRTGGNNEQFF. The CDR3 DNA reads as TGTGCCACCAGCAGAGGTCGAACAGGGGGGAACAATGAGCAGTTCTTC. Filled out from reference TRBV15 and TRBJ2-1, the complete variable domain reads DAMVIQNPRYQVTQFGKPVTLSCSQTLNHNVMYWYQQKSSQAPKLLFHYYDKDFNNEADTPDNFQSRRPNTSFCFLDIRSPGLGDTAMYLCATSRGRTGGNNEQFFGPGTRLTVL.